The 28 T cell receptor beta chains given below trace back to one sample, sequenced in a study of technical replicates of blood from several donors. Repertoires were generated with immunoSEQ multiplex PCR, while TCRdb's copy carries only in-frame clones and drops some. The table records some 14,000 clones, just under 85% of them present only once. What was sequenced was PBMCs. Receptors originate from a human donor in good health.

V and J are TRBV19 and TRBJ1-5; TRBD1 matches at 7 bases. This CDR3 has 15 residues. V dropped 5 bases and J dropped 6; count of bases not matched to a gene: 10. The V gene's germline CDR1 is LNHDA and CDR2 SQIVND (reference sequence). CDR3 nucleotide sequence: TGTGCCAGTAGTTCAACGACAGGGTACGGTCAGCCCCAGCATTTT. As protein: CASSSTTGYGQPQHF.

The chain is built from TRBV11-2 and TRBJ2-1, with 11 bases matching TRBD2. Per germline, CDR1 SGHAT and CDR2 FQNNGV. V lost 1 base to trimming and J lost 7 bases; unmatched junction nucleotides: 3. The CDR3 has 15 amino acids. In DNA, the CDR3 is TGTGCCAGCAGCTTAGCCCTAGCGGGAGGAAATGAGCAGTTCTTC. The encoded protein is CASSLALAGGNEQFF.

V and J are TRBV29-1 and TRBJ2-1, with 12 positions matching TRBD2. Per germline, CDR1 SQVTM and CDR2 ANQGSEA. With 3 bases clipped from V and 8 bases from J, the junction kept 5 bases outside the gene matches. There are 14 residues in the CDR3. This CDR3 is CSVEPSGRVYEQFF. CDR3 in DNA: TGCAGCGTTGAGCCTAGCGGGAGGGTCTATGAGCAGTTCTTC.

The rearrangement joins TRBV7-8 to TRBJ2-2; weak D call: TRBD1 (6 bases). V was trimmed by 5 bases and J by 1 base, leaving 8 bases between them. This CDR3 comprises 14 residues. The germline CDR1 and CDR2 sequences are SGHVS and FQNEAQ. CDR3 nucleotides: TGTGCCAGCAGCAGGACAGTGAACACCGGGGAGCTGTTTTTT. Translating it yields CASSRTVNTGELFF.

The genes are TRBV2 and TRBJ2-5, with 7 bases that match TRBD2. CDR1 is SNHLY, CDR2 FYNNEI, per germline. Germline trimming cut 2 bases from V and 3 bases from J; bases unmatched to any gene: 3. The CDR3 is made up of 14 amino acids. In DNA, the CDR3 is TGTGCCAGCAGTGAAATAACTAGCGAAGAGACCCAGTACTTC. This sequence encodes CASSEITSEETQYF.

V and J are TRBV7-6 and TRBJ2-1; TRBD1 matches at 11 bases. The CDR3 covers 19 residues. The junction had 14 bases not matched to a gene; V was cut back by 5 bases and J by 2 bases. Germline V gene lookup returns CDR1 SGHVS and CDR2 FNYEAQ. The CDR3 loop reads CASSQKGQGGTAAYNEQFF. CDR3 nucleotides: TGTGCCAGCAGCCAGAAGGGACAGGGGGGAACGGCCGCCTACAATGAGCAGTTCTTC.

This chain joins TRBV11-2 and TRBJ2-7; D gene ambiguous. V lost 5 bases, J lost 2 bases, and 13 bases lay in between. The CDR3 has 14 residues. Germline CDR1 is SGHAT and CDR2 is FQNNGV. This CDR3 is CASSPRSEPYEQYF. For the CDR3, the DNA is TGTGCCAGCAGCCCACGATCTGAGCCCTACGAGCAGTACTTC.

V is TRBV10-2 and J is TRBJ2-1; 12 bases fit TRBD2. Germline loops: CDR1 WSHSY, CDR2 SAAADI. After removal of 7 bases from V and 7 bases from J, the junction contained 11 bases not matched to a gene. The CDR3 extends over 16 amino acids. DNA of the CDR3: TGCGCCAGCACTTGGTCTAGCGGGAGGGCCGGGAATGAGCAGTTCTTC. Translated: CASTWSSGRAGNEQFF.

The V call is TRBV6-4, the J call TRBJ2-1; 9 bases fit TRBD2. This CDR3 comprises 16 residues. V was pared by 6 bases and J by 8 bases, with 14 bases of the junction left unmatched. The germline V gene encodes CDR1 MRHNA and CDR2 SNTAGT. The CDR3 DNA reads TGTGCCAGCAGCCCCTCCCTGAATAGCGGGAGTCATGAGCAGTTCTTC. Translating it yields CASSPSLNSGSHEQFF.

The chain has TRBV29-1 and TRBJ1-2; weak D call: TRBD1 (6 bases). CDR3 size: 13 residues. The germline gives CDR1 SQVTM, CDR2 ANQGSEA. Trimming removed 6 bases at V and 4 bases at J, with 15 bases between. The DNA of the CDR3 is TGCAGCGTCTCGCCACAGGGCCTCTATGGCTACACCTTC. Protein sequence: CSVSPQGLYGYTF.

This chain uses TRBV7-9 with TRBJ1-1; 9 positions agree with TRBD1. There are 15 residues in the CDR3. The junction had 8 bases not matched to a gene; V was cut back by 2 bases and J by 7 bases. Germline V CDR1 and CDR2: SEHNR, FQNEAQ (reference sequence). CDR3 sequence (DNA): TGTGCCAGCAGCTTACAACCGGACAGGGGTAATGAAGCTTTCTTT. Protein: CASSLQPDRGNEAFF. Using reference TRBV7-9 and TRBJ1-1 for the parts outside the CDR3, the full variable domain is DTGVSQNPRHKITKRGQNVTFRCDPISEHNRLYWYRQTLGQGPEFLTYFQNEAQLEKSRLLSDRFSAERPKGSFSTLEIQRTEQGDSAMYLCASSLQPDRGNEAFFGQGTRLTVV.

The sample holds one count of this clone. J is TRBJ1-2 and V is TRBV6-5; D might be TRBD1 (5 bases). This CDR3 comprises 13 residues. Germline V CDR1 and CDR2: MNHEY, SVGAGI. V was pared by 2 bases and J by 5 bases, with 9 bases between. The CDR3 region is CASSYAQGYGYTF. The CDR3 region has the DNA TGTGCCAGCAGTTACGCGCAGGGTTATGGCTACACCTTC.

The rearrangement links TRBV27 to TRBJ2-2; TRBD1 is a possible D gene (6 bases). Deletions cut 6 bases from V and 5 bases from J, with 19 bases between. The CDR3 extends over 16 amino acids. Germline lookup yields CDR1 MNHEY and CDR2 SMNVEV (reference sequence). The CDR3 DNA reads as TGTGCCAGCAGAAGAATCGGGGACATGCATACCGGGGAGCTGTTTTTT. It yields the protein CASRRIGDMHTGELFF.

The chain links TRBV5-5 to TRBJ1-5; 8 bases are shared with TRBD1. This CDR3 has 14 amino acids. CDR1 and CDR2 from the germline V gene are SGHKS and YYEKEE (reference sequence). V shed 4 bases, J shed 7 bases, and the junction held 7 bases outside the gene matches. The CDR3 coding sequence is TGTGCCAGCAGCCAGACAGGGGCCGGGCAGCCCCAGCATTTT. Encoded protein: CASSQTGAGQPQHF.

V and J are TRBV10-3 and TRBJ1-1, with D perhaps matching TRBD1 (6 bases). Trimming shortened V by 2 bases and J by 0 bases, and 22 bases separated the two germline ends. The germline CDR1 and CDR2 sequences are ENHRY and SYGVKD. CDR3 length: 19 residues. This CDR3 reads CAISEPIAPAGALNTEAFF. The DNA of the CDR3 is TGTGCCATCAGTGAGCCGATCGCCCCGGCAGGGGCGCTGAACACTGAAGCTTTCTTT.

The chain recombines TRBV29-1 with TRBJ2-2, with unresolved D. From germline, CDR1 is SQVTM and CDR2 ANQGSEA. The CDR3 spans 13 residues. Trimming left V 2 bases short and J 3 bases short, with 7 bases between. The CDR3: CSVESHDTGELFF. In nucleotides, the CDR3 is TGCAGCGTTGAAAGCCATGACACCGGGGAGCTGTTTTTT.

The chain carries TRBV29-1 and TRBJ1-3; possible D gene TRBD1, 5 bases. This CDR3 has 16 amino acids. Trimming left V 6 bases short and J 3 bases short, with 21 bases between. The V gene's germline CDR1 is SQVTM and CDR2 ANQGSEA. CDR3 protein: CSVTEAGGSGGNTIYF. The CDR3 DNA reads TGCAGCGTAACAGAAGCCGGGGGGAGCGGTGGAAACACCATATATTTT. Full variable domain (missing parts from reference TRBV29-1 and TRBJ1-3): SAVISQKPSRDICQRGTSLTIQCQVDSQVTMMFWYRQQPGQSLTLIATANQGSEATYESGFVIDKFPISRPNLTFSTLTVSNMSPEDSSIYLCSVTEAGGSGGNTIYFGEGSWLTVV.

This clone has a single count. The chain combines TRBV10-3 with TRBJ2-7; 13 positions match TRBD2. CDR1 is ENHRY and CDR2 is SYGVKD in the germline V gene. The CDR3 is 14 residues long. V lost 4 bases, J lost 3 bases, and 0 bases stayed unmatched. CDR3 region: CAISGTSGSYEQYF. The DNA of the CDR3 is TGTGCCATCAGTGGGACTAGCGGGAGCTACGAGCAGTACTTC.

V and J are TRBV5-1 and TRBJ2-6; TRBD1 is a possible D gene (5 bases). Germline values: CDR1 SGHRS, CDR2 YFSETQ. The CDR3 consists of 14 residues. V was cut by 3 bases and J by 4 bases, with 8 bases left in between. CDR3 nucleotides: TGCGCCAGCAGCTCAGGGTCCGGGGCCAACGTCCTGACTTTC. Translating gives CASSSGSGANVLTF.

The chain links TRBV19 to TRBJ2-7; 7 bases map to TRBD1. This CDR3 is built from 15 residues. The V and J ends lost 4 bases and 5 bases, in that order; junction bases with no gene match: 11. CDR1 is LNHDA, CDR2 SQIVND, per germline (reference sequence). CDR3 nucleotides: TGTGCCAGTAGTAAACGGGAAGGGGGCGTCAACGAGCAGTACTTC. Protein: CASSKREGGVNEQYF.

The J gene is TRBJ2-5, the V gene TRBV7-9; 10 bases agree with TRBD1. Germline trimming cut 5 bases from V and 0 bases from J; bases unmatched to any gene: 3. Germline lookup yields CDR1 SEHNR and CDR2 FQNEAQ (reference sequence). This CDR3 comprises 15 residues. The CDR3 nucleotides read TGTGCCAGCAGCGAGGACAGGGGGTACCAAGAGACCCAGTACTTC. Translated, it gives CASSEDRGYQETQYF.

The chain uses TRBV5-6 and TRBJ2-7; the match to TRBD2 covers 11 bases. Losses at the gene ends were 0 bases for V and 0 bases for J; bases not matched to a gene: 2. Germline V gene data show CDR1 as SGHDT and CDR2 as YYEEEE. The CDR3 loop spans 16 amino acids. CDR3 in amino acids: CASSLVTSGVSYEQYF. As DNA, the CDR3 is TGTGCCAGCAGCTTGGTGACTAGCGGGGTCTCCTACGAGCAGTACTTC. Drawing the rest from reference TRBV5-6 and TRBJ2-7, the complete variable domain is DAGVTQSPTHLIKTRGQQVTLRCSPKSGHDTVSWYQQALGQGPQFIFQYYEEEERQRGNFPDRFSGHQFPNYSSELNVNALLLGDSALYLCASSLVTSGVSYEQYFGPGTRLTVT.

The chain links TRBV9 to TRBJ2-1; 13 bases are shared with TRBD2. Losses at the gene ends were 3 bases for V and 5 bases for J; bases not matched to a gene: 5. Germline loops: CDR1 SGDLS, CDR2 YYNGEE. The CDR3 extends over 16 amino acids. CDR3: CASSDRTSGSHNEQFF. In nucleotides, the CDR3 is TGTGCCAGCAGCGACCGGACTAGCGGGAGTCACAATGAGCAGTTCTTC. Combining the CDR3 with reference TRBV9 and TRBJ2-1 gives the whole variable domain DSGVTQTPKHLITATGQRVTLRCSPRSGDLSVYWYQQSLDQGLQFLIQYYNGEERAKGNILERFSAQQFPDLHSELNLSSLELGDSALYFCASSDRTSGSHNEQFFGPGTRLTVL.

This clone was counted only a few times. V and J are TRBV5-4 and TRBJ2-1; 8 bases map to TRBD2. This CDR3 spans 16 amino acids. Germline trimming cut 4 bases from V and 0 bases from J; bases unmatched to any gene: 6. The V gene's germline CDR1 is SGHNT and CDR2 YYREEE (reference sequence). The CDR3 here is CASSRGGLRSYNEQFF. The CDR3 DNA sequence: TGTGCCAGCAGCCGGGGGGGACTCCGCTCCTACAATGAGCAGTTCTTC. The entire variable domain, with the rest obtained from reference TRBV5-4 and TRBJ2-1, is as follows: ETGVTQSPTHLIKTRGQQVTLRCSSQSGHNTVSWYQQALGQGPQFIFQYYREEENGRGNFPPRFSGLQFPNYSSELNVNALELDDSALYLCASSRGGLRSYNEQFFGPGTRLTVL.

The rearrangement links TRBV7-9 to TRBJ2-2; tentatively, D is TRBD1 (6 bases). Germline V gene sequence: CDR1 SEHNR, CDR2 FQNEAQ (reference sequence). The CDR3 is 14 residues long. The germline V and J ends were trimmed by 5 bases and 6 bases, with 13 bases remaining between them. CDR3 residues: CASSVISGAGELFF. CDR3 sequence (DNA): TGTGCCAGCAGCGTCATTTCAGGGGCCGGGGAGCTGTTTTTT.

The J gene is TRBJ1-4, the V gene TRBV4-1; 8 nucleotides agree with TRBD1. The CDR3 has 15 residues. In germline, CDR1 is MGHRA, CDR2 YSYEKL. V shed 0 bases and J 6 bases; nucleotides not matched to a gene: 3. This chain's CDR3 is CASSQEATGDEKLFF. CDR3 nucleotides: TGCGCCAGCAGCCAAGAGGCGACAGGGGATGAAAAACTGTTTTTT.

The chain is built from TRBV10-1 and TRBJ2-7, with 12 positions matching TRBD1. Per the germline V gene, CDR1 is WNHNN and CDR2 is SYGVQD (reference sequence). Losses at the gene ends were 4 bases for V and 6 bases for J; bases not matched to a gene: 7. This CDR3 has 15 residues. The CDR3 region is CASSGPGTGGFEQYF. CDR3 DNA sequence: TGCGCCAGCAGTGGTCCCGGGACAGGGGGCTTCGAGCAGTACTTC.

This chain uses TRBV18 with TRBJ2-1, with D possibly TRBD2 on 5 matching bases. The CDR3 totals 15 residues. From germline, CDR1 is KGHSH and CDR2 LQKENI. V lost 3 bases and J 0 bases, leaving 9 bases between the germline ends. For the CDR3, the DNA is TGTGCCAGCTCACCCATGAGGGACTCCTACAATGAGCAGTTCTTC. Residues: CASSPMRDSYNEQFF.